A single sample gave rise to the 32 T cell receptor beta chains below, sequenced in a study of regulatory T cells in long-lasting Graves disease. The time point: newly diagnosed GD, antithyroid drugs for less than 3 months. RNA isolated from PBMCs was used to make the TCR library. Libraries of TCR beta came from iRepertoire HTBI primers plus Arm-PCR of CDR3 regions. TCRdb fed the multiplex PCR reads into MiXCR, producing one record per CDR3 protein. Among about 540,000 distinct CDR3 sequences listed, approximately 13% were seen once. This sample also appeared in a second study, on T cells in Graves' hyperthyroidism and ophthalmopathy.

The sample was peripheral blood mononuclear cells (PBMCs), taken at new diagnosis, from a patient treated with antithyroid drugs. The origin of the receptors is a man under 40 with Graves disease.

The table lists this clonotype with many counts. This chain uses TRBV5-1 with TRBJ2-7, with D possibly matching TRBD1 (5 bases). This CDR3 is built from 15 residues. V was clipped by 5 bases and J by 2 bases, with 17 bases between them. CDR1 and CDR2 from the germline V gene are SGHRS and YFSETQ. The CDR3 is CASSLRGSRAYEQYF. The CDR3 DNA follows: TGCGCCAGCAGTCTAAGGGGCAGCAGAGCCTACGAGCAGTACTTC.

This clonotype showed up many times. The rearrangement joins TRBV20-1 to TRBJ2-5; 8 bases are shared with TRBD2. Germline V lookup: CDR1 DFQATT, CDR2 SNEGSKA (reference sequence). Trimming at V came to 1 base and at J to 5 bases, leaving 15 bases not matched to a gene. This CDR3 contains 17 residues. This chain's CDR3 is CSARVASGAGGGETQYF. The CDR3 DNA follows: TGCAGTGCTAGAGTGGCGTCAGGGGCGGGAGGAGGGGAGACCCAGTACTTC.

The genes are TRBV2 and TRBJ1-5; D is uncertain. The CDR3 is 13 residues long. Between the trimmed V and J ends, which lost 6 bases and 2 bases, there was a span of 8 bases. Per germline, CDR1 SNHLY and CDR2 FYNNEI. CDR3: CASRETGNQPQHF. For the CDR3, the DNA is TGTGCCAGCAGAGAGACTGGCAATCAGCCCCAGCATTTT.

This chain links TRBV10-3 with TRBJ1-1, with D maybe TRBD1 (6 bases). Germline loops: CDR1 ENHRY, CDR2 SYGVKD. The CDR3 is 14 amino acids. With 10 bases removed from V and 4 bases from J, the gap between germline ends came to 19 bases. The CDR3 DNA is TGTGCCACCGAGCGAGGGGGGGCAACCACTGAAGCTTTCTTT. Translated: CATERGGATTEAFF.

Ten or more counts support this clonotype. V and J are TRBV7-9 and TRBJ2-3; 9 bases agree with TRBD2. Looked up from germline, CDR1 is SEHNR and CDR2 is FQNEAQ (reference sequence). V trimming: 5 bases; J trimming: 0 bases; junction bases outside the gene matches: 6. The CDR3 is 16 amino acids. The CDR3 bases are TGTGCCAGCAGCGCAAGACTAGCGGTTAGCACAGATACGCAGTATTTT. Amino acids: CASSARLAVSTDTQYF.

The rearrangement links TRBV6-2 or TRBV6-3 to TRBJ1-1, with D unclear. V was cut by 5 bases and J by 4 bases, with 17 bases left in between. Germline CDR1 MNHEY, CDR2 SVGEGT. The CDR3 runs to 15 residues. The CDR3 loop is CASSEETATSTEAFF. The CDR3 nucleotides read TGTGCCAGCAGTGAAGAAACAGCGACCTCCACTGAAGCTTTCTTT.

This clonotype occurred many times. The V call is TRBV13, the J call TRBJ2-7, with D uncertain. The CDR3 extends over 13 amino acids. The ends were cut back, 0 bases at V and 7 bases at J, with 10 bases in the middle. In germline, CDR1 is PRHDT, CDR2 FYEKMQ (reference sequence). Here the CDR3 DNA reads TGTGCCAGCAGCTTAGGCCGAGAGGCAGAGCAGTACTTC. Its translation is CASSLGREAEQYF.

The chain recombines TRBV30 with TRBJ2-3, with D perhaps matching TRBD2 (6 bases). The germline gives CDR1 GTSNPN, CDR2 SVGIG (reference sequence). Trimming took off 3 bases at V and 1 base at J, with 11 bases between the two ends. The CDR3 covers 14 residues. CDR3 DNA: TGTGCCTGGAGGCCAAGGAGGGGCACAGATACGCAGTATTTT. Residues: CAWRPRRGTDTQYF.

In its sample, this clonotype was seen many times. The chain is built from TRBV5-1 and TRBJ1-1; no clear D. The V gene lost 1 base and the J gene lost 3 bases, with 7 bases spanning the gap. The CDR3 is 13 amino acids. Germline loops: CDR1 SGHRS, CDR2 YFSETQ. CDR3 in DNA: TGCGCCAGCAGCTTGAACGGAGACACTGAAGCTTTCTTT. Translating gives CASSLNGDTEAFF. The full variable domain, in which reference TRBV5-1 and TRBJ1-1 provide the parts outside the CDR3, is KAGVTQTPRYLIKTRGQQVTLSCSPISGHRSVSWYQQTPGQGLQFLFEYFSETQRNKGNFPGRFSGRQFSNSRSEMNVSTLELGDSALYLCASSLNGDTEAFFGQGTRLTVV.

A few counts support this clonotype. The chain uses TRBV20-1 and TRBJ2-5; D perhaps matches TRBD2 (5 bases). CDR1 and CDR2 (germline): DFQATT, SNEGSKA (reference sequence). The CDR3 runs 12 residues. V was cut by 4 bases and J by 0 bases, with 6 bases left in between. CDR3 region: CSANSDQETQYF. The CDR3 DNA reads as TGCAGTGCTAATAGCGACCAAGAGACCCAGTACTTC.

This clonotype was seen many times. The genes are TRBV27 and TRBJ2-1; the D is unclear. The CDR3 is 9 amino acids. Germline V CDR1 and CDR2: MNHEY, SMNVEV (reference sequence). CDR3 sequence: CYLHNEQFF. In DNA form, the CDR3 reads TGTTATCTCCACAATGAGCAGTTCTTC.

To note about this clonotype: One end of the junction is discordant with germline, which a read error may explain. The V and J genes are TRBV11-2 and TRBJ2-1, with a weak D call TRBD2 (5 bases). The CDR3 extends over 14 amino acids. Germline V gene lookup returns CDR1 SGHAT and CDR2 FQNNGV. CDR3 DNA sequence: TGTGCCAGCAGCTCGGGGAGCTCCTACGATGAGCAGTTCTTC. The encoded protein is CASSSGSSYDEQFF.

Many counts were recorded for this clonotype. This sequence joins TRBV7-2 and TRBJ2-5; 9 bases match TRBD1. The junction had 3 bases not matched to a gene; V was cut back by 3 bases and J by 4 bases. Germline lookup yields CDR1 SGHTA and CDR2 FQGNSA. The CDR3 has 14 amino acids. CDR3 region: CASSLDRGGETQYF. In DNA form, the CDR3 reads TGTGCCAGCAGCTTGGACAGGGGAGGAGAGACCCAGTACTTC.

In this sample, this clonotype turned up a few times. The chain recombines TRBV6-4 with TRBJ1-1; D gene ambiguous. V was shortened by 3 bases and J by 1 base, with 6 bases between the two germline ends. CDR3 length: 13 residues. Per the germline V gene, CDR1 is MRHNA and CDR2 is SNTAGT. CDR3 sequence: CASSEAPNTEAFF. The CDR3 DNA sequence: TGTGCCAGCAGTGAAGCTCCGAACACTGAAGCTTTCTTT.

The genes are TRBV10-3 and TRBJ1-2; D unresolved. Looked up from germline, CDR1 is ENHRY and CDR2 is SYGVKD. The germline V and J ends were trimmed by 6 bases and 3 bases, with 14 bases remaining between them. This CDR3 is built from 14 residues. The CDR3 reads CAIRSFTGDYGYTF. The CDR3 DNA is TGTGCCATCAGATCATTCACCGGCGACTATGGCTACACCTTC.

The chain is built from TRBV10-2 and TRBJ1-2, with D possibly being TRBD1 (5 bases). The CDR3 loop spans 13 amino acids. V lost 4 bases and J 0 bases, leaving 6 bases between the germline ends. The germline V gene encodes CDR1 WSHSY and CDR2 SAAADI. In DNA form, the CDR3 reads TGCGCCAGCAGTGTAGGGGCTAACTATGGCTACACCTTC. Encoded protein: CASSVGANYGYTF.

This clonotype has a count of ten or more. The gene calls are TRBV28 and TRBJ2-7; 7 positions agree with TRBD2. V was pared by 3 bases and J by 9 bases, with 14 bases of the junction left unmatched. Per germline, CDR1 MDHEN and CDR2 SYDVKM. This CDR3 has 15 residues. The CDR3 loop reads CASSLYSGWGMGQYF. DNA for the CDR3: TGTGCCAGCAGTTTGTATAGCGGGTGGGGAATGGGGCAGTACTTC.

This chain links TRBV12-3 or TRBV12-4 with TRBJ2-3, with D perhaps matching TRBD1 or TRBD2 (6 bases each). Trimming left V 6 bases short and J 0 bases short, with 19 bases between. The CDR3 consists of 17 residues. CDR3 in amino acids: CASSLLAIGTSTDTQYF. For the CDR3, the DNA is TGTGCCAGCAGCCTTCTAGCGATCGGGACAAGCACAGATACGCAGTATTTT.

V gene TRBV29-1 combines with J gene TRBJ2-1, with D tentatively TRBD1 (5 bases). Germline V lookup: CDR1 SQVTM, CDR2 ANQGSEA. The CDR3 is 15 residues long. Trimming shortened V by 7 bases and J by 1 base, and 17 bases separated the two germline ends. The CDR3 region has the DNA TGCAGCGCCTTATCAGGGCTTGGTTCCTACAATGAGCAGTTCTTC. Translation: CSALSGLGSYNEQFF.

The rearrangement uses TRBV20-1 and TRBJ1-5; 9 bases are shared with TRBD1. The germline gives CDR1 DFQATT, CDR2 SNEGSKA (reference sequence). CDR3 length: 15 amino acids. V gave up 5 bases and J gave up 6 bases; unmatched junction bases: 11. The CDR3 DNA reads TGCAGTGCTGGACGGGGACAGGGAATTAGTCAGCCCCAGCATTTT. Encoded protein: CSAGRGQGISQPQHF.

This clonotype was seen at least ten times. CDR3 nucleotides: TGTGCCAGCAGCGTAGACGGGACAGAGACCCAGTACTTC. Translating it yields CASSVDGTETQYF. The chain recombines TRBV9 with TRBJ2-5; D may match TRBD1 or TRBD2 (5 bases each). Germline values: CDR1 SGDLS, CDR2 YYNGEE. V lost 0 bases and J lost 4, with 7 bases in between. The CDR3 consists of 13 residues.

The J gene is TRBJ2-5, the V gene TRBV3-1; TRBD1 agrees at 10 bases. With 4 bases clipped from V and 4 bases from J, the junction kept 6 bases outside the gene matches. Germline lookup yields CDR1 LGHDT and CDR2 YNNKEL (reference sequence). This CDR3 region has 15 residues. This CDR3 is CASSRDRDRGETQYF. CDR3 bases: TGTGCCAGCAGCCGAGACCGGGACAGGGGAGAGACCCAGTACTTC.

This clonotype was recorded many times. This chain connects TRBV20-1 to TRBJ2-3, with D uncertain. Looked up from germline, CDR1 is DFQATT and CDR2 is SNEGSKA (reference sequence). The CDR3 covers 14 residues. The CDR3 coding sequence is TGCAGCGCAGCGATAGTCTCGGTCCGGGATACGCAGTATTTT. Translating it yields CSAAIVSVRDTQYF.

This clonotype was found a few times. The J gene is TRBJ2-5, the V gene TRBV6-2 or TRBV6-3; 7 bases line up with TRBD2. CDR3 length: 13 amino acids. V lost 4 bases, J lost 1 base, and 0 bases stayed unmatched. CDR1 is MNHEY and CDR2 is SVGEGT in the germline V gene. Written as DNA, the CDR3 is TGTGCCAGCAGTTGGACTAGCCAAGAGACCCAGTACTTC. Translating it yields CASSWTSQETQYF.

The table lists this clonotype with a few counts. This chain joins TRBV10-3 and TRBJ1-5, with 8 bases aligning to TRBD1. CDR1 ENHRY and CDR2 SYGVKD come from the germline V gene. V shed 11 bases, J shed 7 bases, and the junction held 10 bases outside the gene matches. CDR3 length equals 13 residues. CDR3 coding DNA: TGTGCCTCTGGACAGGGACCATTGCAGCCCCAGCATTTT. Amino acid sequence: CASGQGPLQPQHF.

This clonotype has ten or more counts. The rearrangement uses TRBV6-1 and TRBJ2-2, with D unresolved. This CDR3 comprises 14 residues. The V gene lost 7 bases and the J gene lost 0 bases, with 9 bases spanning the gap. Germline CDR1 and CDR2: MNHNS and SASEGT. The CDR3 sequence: CASTLYANTGELFF. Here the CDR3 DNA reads TGTGCCAGCACCTTATACGCGAACACCGGGGAGCTGTTTTTT.

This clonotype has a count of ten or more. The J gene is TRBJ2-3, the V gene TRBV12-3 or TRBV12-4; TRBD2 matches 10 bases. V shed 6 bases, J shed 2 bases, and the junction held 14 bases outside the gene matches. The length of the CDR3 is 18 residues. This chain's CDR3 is CASSPEPGAGGTTDTQYF. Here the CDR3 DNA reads TGTGCCAGCAGCCCAGAGCCCGGAGCGGGGGGGACCACAGATACGCAGTATTTT.

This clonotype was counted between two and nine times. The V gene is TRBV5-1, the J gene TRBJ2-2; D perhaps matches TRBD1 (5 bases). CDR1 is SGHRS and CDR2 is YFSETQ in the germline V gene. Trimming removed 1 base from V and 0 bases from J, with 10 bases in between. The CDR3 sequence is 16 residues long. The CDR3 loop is CASSLTAGTNTGELFF. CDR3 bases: TGCGCCAGCAGCTTGACCGCAGGGACGAACACCGGGGAGCTGTTTTTT.

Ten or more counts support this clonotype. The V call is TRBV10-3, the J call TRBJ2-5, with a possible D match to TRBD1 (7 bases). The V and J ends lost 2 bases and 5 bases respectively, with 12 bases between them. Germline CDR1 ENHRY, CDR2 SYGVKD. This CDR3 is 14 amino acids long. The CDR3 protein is CAISEEGAGETQYF. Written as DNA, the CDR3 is TGTGCCATCAGTGAGGAGGGGGCGGGGGAGACCCAGTACTTC.

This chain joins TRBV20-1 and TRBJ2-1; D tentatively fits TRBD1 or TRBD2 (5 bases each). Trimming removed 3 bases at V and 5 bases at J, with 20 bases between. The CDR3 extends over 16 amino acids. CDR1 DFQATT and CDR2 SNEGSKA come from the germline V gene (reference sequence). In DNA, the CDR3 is TGCAGTGCTAGGACCGGGACCAGTCTTTCAAACAATGAGCAGTTCTTC. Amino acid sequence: CSARTGTSLSNNEQFF.

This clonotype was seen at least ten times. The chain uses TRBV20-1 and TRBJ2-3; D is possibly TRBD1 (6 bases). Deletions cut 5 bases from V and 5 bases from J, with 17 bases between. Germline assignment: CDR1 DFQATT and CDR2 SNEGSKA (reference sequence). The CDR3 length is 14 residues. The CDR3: CSAPKRRGGDTQYF. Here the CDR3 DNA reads TGCAGTGCTCCCAAACGCCGAGGGGGAGATACGCAGTATTTT.

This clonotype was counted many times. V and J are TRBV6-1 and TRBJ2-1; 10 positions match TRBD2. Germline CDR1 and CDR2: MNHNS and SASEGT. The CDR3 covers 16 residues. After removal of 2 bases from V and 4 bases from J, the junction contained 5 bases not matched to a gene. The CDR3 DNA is TGTGCCAGCAGTGAAACCCCAGCGGGAGGGTACAATGAGCAGTTCTTC. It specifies CASSETPAGGYNEQFF.